This entry is about one T cell receptor beta chain. The length of the CDR3 is 15 residues. Germline V gives CDR1 GTSNPN, CDR2 SVGIG (reference sequence). Trimming took 3 bases from V and 3 from J; bases not matched to a gene: 7. The method was immunoSEQ multiplex PCR; TCRdb's version includes in-frame clones alone and lacks a portion of them. The table has about 76,000 clones, less than 90% seen once. This sample was included in a study of cytotoxic CD8 clonotypes in ibrutinib-treated CLL. The V and J genes are TRBV30 and TRBJ2-1; 8 positions match TRBD2. The TCR sequence derives from a human donor with chronic lymphocytic leukemia. Sequencing used PBMCs, obtained after 24 months of ibrutinib treatment. DNA for the CDR3: TGTGCCTGGAGGACGGGAGGGTGGTACTACAATGAGCAGTTCTTC. Translation gives CAWRTGGWYYNEQFF.